The clone carrying this T cell receptor (beta chain) was counted only a few times. Its antigen is currently unknown. Genomic DNA templated the TCR beta VDJ and CDR3 profiling. TCRdb reprocessed the reads via MiXCR and lists one record per CDR3 protein. The repertoire holds 150,000 to 200,000 distinct CDR3 sequences, with around 40% as singletons. Germline values: CDR1 DFQATT, CDR2 SNEGSKA (reference sequence). The CDR3 totals 13 residues. Trimming took 4 bases from V and 4 from J; bases not matched to a gene: 3. The source of the sample is a study of CD8+CD57+ T cells in acquired aplastic anemia. Study-level background: Read counts for CD4+ cells (from healthy donors) averaged about 10 million.

Overall study results and limits: Some 28 sequences, all CD8+ CDR3, were shared between patients and controls.

This sequence joins TRBV20-1 and TRBJ2-2; 7 bases are shared with TRBD1. Input material: sorted CD4+, CD8+, or CD8+CD57+ T cells (not recorded which) from PBMCs. The origin of this receptor is a human donor in good health. CDR3 loop: CSAINRGTGELFF. The CDR3 DNA reads as TGCAGTGCTATAAACAGGGGCACCGGGGAGCTGTTTTTT.